This TCR beta chain was sequenced in a study of OX40 agonist ivuxolimab in advanced cancers. For context, the study as a whole: Ivuxolimab was an agonistic, fully human IgG2 monoclonal antibody directed against OX40 (CD134), a costimulatory receptor. The paper describes the monotherapy dose-escalation part (N of about 47 patients) of the phase I trial of ivuxolimab. A male proportion of around 83% and a mean age of 60 years, ranging from 23 to 79, were recorded for the dose-escalation cohort. Intravenous ivuxolimab was administered to patients every 2 weeks at six dose levels: 0.01, 0.1, 0.3, 1.5, 3 and 10 mg/kg. Peripheral TCRbeta sequencing was intended to test whether TCR sequence diversity was altered and clonal T-cell expansion was caused by ivuxolimab. Three dose-escalation patients achieved partial responses, one with hepatocellular carcinoma and two with cutaneous melanoma. Of the approximately 50 dose-escalation patients, hepatocellular carcinoma was present in 19, melanoma in approximately 15, renal cell carcinoma in 9 and head and neck cancer in 9. Prior anti-PD-1, anti-PD-L1 or anti-CTLA-4 therapy was permitted, and approximately 39% of dose-escalation patients had received checkpoint inhibitors.

To note about this clone: Its antigen remains unidentified. No much larger clonotype is one base removed from it; base qualities were not supplied.

CDR1 and CDR2 are read off the germline V gene (reference sequence) as MNHNY and SVGAGI. Including the terminal cysteine and phenylalanine, the CDR3 comprises 14 residues. The entry retains the CDR3 DNA only, 42 bases that are in frame from base 1. At the junction V is shortened by 1 base and J by 6 bases, with 9 bases in between. Study-wide conclusions, independent of this receptor: In the 0.1-3.0 mg/kg groups, partial responders were among the patients with the lowest normalized peripheral clonal expansion, particularly in CD8+ T cells. At doses of 0.1 to 3.0 mg/kg, clonal expansion of both CD4+ and CD8+ blood T cells was observed from baseline to week 6. Low levels of normalized T-cell clonal expansion were also seen in some nonresponding patients. The antigen specificity of the clonally expanded peripheral T cells was not determined. After ivuxolimab, CD8+ T cells had more expanded clones than CD4+ T cells on average.

Genomic DNA was isolated from the sorted cells so that the TCRbeta CDR3 region could be sequenced. The immunoSEQ Assay was used for sequencing of TCRbeta CDR3 regions. TCRdb mirrors the immuneACCESS table, restricted to in-frame sequences. Some clones are absent from its copies; in checked studies, under half trace to an unresolved V gene, and the reason for the others is unknown. A total of tens of thousands of clones appear in this sample, 83% of them only once. Jointly, the top ten make up roughly 3.3% of the sample. Patients with autoimmune disease history or receiving systemic immunosuppression were excluded from the trial. Peripheral blood for TCR sequencing was collected from all dose cohorts at baseline, on cycle 4 day 1, and on cycle 7 day 1. The samples were drawn from a first-in-human, open-label, multicenter phase I dose-escalation trial of ivuxolimab. Adults with locally advanced or metastatic melanoma, renal cell, hepatocellular, or head and neck squamous cell carcinoma were enrolled in the trial. Before TCR sequencing, CD4+ and CD8+ T cells were separately sorted from peripheral blood.

The V and J genes are TRBV6-6 and TRBJ2-2; the D region possibly corresponds to TRBD2 (5 bases align). The clonotype was recovered from an adult with an advanced solid tumor such as melanoma, head and neck, liver or kidney cancer. Sequences were derived from CD4+ or CD8+ T cells sorted from blood, sampled in a trial of the OX40 agonist ivuxolimab. CDR3 loop: CASSYFRDPGELFF. The nucleotide sequence is given as TGTGCCAGCAGTTACTTCCGGGATCCCGGGGAGCTGTTTTTT.